This T cell receptor (beta chain) was sequenced for a study of PD-L1 blockade in urothelial cancer. At the level of the study: Samples of blood were analyzed 3 weeks (second dose) and 6 weeks after treatment start. Whole-study results and caveats: Survival was better when pretreatment blood TCR clonality fell below the median. Patients who had durable benefit saw their tumor-associated blood clones expand more at 3 weeks.

This clone was seen a handful of times. Its target is not known. The data were produced by immunoSEQ multiplex PCR, yet TCRdb's version contains in-frame clones alone and is incomplete. The repertoire holds about 17,000 clones, roughly 90% seen once, with about 5.6% in the top ten. The germline V gene has CDR1 SGHRS and CDR2 YFSETQ. Deletions cut 6 bases from V and 14 bases from J, with 18 bases between. The CDR3 runs 12 residues. The rearrangement uses TRBV5-1 and TRBJ2-4, with TRBD1 as a possible D gene (6 bases). The sequencing used PBMCs, collected around atezolizumab (anti-PD-L1) treatment. This clonotype was sampled from a man aged 45-60 years with urothelial cancer. The CDR3 spells CASTHSSGVKYF. The DNA of the CDR3 is TGCGCCAGCACCCACTCGTCAGGGGTAAAGTACTTC. The variable domain in full, completed from reference TRBV5-1 and TRBJ2-4, reads KAGVTQTPRYLIKTRGQQVTLSCSPISGHRSVSWYQQTPGQGLQFLFEYFSETQRNKGNFPGRFSGRQFSNSRSEMNVSTLELGDSALYLCASTHSSGVKYFGAGTRLSVL.